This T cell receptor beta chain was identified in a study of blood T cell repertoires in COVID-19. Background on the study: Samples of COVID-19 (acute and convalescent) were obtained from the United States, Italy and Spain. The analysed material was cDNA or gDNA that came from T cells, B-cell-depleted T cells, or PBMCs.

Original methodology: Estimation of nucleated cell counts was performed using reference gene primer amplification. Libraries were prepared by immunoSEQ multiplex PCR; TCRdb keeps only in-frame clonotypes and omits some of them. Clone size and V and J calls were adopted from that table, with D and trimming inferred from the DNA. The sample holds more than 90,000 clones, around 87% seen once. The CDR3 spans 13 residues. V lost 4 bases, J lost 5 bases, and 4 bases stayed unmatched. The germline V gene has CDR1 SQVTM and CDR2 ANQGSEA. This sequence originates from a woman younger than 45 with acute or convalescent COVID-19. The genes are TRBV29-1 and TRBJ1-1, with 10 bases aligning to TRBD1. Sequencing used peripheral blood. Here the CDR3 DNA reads TGCAGCGTTGGCGACAGGGGGCTTACTGAAGCTTTCTTT. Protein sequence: CSVGDRGLTEAFF.